This record looks at one T cell receptor (beta chain) sequence and its context. Its specificity is not known. The CDR3 spans 15 residues. V was cut by 7 bases and J by 7 bases, with 22 bases left in between. Germline CDR1 SQVTM, CDR2 ANQGSEA. These data come from a study of CD8+ T cells in alopecia areata. Whole-study results and caveats: More clonal than normal scalp was lesional scalp, particularly alopecia totalis/universalis.

RNA was extracted and reverse transcribed into cDNA as the sequencing template. Some clones are missing from TCRdb's copy, which holds only in-frame ones; the method was immunoSEQ multiplex PCR. This table has under 65,000 clones, about 40% appearing once. Material: NKG2D-low CD8+ T cells sorted from blood. The chain recombines TRBV29-1 with TRBJ2-2; the D gene is possibly TRBD2 (6 bases). This clonotype originated in a human donor with alopecia areata. The CDR3 DNA follows: TGCAGCGCCGGCAGGGATTCTCGGGAGTTCGGGGAGCTGTTTTTT. This translates into CSAGRDSREFGELFF.